This TCR beta chain was identified in a study of blood T cell repertoires in COVID-19. The CDR3 is 13 amino acids. Germline V gene data show CDR1 as SNHLY and CDR2 as FYNNEI. Trimming cost V 3 bases and J 8 bases, with 12 bases left between them. Using immunoSEQ multiplex PCR, the repertoire was profiled, and TCRdb retains in-frame clones only, with some absent. Found here are approximately 230,000 clones, roughly 89% of them singletons; the top ten hold around 2.2%. Source material: peripheral blood. The receptor was isolated from a man aged 25 to 40 who had recovered from COVID-19. This rearrangement joins TRBV2 to TRBJ2-3, with D hard to call. As DNA, the CDR3 is TGTGCCAGCAGTGATAGTCGGGTAGCTACGCAGTATTTT. This sequence encodes CASSDSRVATQYF.